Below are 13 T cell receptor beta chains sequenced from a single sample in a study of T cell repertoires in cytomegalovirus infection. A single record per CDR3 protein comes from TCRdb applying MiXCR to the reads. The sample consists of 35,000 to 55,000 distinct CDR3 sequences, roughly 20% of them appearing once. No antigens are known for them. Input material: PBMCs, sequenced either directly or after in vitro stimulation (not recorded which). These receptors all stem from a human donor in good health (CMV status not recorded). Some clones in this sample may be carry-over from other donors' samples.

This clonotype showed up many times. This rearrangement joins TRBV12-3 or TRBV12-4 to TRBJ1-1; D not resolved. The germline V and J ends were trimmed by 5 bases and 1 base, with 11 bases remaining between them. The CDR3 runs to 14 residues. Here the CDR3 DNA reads TGTGCCAGCAGTGGCGGATCGGGGAACACTGAAGCTTTCTTT. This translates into CASSGGSGNTEAFF.

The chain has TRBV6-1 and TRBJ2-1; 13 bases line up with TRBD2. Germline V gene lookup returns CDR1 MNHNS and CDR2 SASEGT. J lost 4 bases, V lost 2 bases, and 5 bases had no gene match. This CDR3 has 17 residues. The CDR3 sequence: CASSEPRLAGGYNEQFF. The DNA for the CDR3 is TGTGCCAGCAGTGAACCGCGACTAGCGGGGGGATACAATGAGCAGTTCTTC.

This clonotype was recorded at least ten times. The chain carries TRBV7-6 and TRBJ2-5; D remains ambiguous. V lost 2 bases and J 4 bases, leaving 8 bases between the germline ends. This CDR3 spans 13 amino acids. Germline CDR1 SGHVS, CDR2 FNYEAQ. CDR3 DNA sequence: TGTGCCAGCAGCTTAAGTTTTGGAGAGACCCAGTACTTC. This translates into CASSLSFGETQYF. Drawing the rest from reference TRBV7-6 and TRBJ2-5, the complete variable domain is GAGVSQSPRYKVTKRGQDVALRCDPISGHVSLYWYRQALGQGPEFLTYFNYEAQQDKSGLPNDRFSAERPEGSISTLTIQRTEQRDSAMYRCASSLSFGETQYFGPGTRLLVL.

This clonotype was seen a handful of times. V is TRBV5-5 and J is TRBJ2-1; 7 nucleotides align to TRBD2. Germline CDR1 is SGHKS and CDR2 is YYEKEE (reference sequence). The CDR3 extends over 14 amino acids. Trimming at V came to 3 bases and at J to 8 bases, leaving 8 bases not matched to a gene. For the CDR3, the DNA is TGTGCCAGCAGCTCGGTGGGGAGGGGTGATGAGCAGTTCTTC. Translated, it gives CASSSVGRGDEQFF.

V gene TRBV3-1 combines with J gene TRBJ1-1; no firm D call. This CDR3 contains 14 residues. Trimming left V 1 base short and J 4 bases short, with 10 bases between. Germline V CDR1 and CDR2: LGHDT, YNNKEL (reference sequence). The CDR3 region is CASSQVRGSTEAFF. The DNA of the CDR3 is TGTGCCAGCAGCCAAGTTCGGGGTTCCACTGAAGCTTTCTTT.

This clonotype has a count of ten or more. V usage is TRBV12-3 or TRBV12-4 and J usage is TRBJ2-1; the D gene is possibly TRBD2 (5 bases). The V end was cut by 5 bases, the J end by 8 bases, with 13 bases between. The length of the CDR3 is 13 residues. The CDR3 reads CASSPGPEDEQFF. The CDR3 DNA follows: TGTGCCAGCAGTCCCGGTCCGGAGGATGAGCAGTTCTTC.

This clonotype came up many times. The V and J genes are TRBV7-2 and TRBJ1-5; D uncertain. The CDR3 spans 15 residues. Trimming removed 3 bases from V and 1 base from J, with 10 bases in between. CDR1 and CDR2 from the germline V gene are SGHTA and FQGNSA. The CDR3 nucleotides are TGTGCCAGCAGCTTCGGGGTAGTGAGCAATCAGCCCCAGCATTTT. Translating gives CASSFGVVSNQPQHF.

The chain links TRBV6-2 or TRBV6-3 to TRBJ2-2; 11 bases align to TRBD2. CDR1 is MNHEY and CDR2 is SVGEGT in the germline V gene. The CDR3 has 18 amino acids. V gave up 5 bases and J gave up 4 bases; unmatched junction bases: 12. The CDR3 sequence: CASSQAKGLAAVTGELFF. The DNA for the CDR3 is TGTGCCAGCAGTCAAGCGAAGGGACTAGCGGCGGTCACCGGGGAGCTGTTTTTT.

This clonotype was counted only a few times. The CDR3 sequence is CASSILGREPDTQYF. CDR3 bases: TGTGCCAGTAGTATTCTGGGCAGGGAACCAGATACGCAGTATTTT. The chain carries TRBV19 and TRBJ2-3, with a weak D call TRBD1 (5 bases). CDR1 and CDR2 from the germline V gene are LNHDA and SQIVND (reference sequence). V was trimmed by 3 bases and J by 4 bases, leaving 14 bases between them. CDR3 size: 15 residues.

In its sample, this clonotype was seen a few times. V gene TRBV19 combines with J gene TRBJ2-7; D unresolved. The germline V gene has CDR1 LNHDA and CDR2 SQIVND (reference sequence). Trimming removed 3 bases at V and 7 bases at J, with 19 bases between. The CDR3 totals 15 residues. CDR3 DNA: TGTGCCAGTAGTATCTCCGGCAGCCCTCCGCAGGAGCAGTACTTC. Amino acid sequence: CASSISGSPPQEQYF.

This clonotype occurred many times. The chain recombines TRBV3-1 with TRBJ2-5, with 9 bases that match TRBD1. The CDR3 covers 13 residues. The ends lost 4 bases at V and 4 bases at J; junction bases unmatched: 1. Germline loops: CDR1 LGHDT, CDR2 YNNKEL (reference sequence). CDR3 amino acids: CASSRGQGETQYF. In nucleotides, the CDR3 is TGTGCCAGCAGCCGGGGACAGGGAGAGACCCAGTACTTC.

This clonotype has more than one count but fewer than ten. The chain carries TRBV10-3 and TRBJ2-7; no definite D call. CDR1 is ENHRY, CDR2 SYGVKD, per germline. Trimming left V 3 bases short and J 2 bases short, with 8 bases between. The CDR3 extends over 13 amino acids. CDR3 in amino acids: CAISDSLAYEQYF. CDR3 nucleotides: TGTGCCATCAGTGACTCCTTGGCCTACGAGCAGTACTTC.

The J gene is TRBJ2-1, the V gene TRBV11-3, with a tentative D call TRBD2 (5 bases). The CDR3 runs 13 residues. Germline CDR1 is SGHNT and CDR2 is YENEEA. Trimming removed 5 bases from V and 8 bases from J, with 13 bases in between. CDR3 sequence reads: CASSALVSDEQFF. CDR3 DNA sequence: TGTGCCAGCAGCGCACTAGTTTCGGATGAGCAGTTCTTC.